This T cell receptor (beta chain) was profiled in a study of tissue T cells after allogeneic stem cell transplantation. Worth noting for this clone: These gene names are mouse names. Read coverage stops 1 residue before the CDR3 terminus; the germline J gene supplies the remainder.

Germline CDR1 is LGHNA and CDR2 is YSYQKL. Trimming stripped 2 bases from V and 4 bases from J, with 14 bases between. The CDR3 spans 16 residues. Survey-depth TCRbeta CDR3 sequencing reported V/J genes and productive frequencies. Only in-frame clones appear in the TCRdb table, and some are missing; sequencing was by immunoSEQ multiplex PCR. The top ten clones hold approximately 0.41% of a sample with about 21,000 clones, approximately 69% of them seen once. The chain joins TRBV2 to TRBJ2-2, with TRBD1 as a possible D gene (6 bases). The sequencing sample was made of blood. This sequence originates from a female BALB/c mouse in good health. The strain's MHC: H2-d. The CDR3 is CASSQQSGGGTGQLYF. CDR3 bases read: TGTGCCAGCAGCCAACAATCGGGAGGGGGCACCGGGCAGCTCTAC.